This T cell receptor beta chain was observed in a study of cytomegalovirus exposure and HLA in healthy donors. This clone has only one observation. Its antigen is unidentified. Regarding the study as a whole: Later work found that TCR association rates differed between HLA loci; DRB1 had the most and HLA-C the fewest. A previous analysis found most TCR beta V segments productive roughly 87% or roughly 30% of the time.

PCR was performed using 60 Vbeta and 13 Jbeta primers. TCRdb's table, derived via immunoSEQ multiplex PCR, lists solely in-frame clones and lacks some. The table has about 220,000 clones, about 81% seen once. At sampling all donors were nominally healthy, likely with unrecorded immune exposures. The CDR3 consists of 15 residues. The germline CDR1 and CDR2 sequences are SGHTA and FQGTGA. V lost 5 bases and J 1 base, leaving 14 bases between the germline ends. Sequencing was performed on PBMCs. The clonotype was recovered from a man aged 35 to 55 in good health and CMV-seropositive. The V gene is TRBV7-3, the J gene TRBJ2-5; D might be TRBD2 (6 bases). The CDR3 region is CASSPQGGAQETQYF. The DNA of the CDR3 is TGTGCCAGCAGCCCGCAAGGAGGGGCCCAAGAGACCCAGTACTTC.